The rows below give T cell receptor beta chains drawn from one sample of a study of blood T cell repertoires in COVID-19. Using immunoSEQ multiplex PCR, the repertoire was profiled, and TCRdb retains in-frame clones only, with some absent. Of roughly 250,000 clones in the sample, about 88% were seen once. Sample: peripheral blood. These receptors were collected from a woman between 40 and 50 years old who had recovered from COVID-19. The CDR3 runs from the conserved cysteine through the conserved F or W. A D gene is named only where the DNA matches it firmly. Some rows mark clone size as missing; the rest say once, few, many or name a class of expanded clone.

V gene	D gene	J gene	clone size	CDR3 DNA	CDR3 protein
TRBV7-2	.	TRBJ2-7	once	TGTGCCAGCAGCTTAGGGACAGCCCCCTACGAGCAGTACTTC	CASSLGTAPYEQYF
TRBV6-6	.	TRBJ2-2	.	TGTGCCAGCAGTTACGCCACCGGGACGAACACCGGGGAGCTGTTTTTT	CASSYATGTNTGELFF
TRBV6-1	.	TRBJ2-7	once	TGTGCCAGCAGTGAGGGCGGGGTGAGGAGAGACTACGAGCAGTACTTC	CASSEGGVRRDYEQYF
TRBV24-1	TRBD1	TRBJ1-1	.	TGTGCCACCAGTGATTTGCGGCCCCTAGGACAGGGATGGACTGAAGCTTTCTTT	CATSDLRPLGQGWTEAFF
TRBV3-1/TRBV3-2	.	TRBJ2-2	.	TGTGCCAGCAGCCAGACTCCTAGAAACACCGGGGAGCTGTTTTTT	CASSQTPRNTGELFF
TRBV4-2	.	TRBJ1-3	.	TGTGCCAGCAGCCTACTACAGGGTACTGGAAACACCATATATTTT	CASSLLQGTGNTIYF
TRBV11-1	TRBD1	TRBJ1-6	.	TGTGCCAGCAGCTCCGGGACAGGGGGCCATAATTCACCCCTCCACTTT	CASSSGTGGHNSPLHF
TRBV19	.	TRBJ2-2	.	TGTGCCAGTAGTCCGTACAGGGACACCGGGGAGCTGTTTTTT	CASSPYRDTGELFF
TRBV30	.	TRBJ2-5	.	TGTGCCTGGAGTGTACGCAGGGCTGAGACCCAGTACTTC	CAWSVRRAETQYF
TRBV3-1/TRBV3-2	.	TRBJ1-5	few	TGTGCCAGCAGCCCGACAGGTGGCAATCAGCCCCAGCATTTT	CASSPTGGNQPQHF
TRBV3-1/TRBV3-2	.	TRBJ1-3	.	TGTGCCAGCAGCCAAGGTTTGCGGGCTGGAAACACCATATATTTT	CASSQGLRAGNTIYF
TRBV29-1	.	TRBJ1-4	once	TGCAGCACACGGGGGGCTTCAACTAATGAAAAACTGTTTTTT	CSTRGASTNEKLFF
TRBV4-3	.	TRBJ1-2	once	TGCGCCAGCAGCCAAGATGAGGGTTCGCGGGGCTACACCTTC	CASSQDEGSRGYTF
TRBV5-6	TRBD1	TRBJ2-1	once	TGTGCCAGCAGCTTGGGGGACAGGGTCAATGAGCAGTTCTTC	CASSLGDRVNEQFF
TRBV3-1/TRBV3-2	.	TRBJ1-1	.	TGTGCCAGCAGCCAAGAGGGAAGGGACTCTGAAGCTTTCTTT	CASSQEGRDSEAFF
TRBV11-3	TRBD2	TRBJ2-1	.	TGTGCCAGCAGCTCGTCCCTTACGGGAGGGTACAATGAGCAGTTCTTC	CASSSSLTGGYNEQFF
TRBV21-1	.	TRBJ2-7	.	TGTGCCAGCAGCAAAGTAGGGGGATCCGGGACAGAGAACTACGAGCAGTACTTC	CASSKVGGSGTENYEQYF
TRBV27	TRBD2	TRBJ2-7	.	TGTGCCAGCAGTCGTACCCGGACTAGGTCCTACGAGCAGTACTTC	CASSRTRTRSYEQYF
TRBV7-3	TRBD2	TRBJ2-1	.	TGTGCCAGCAGCTTTAGCGGGGCTACGGATGAGCAGTTCTTC	CASSFSGATDEQFF
TRBV4-3	TRBD1	TRBJ2-7	.	TGCGCCAGCAGCCTAGGTCTTAGGGACAGGTCCTACGAGCAGTACTTC	CASSLGLRDRSYEQYF
TRBV24-1	.	TRBJ1-2	.	TGTGCCACCAGTGATTCCCTGGGGGCGGATGGCTACACCTTC	CATSDSLGADGYTF
TRBV10-2	.	TRBJ1-2	few	TGCGCCAGCAGTGAGGCGTCCGGGAGAGCTAGTGGCTACACCTTC	CASSEASGRASGYTF
TRBV9	.	TRBJ2-5	once	TGTGCCAGCAGCGTAGCCCCCCGAGGTGGTGAGACCCAGTACTTC	CASSVAPRGGETQYF
TRBV5-1	TRBD2	TRBJ2-1	.	TGCGCCAGCAGCTTGACGGCGGGGGGAACCCTGAATGAGCAGTTCTTC	CASSLTAGGTLNEQFF
TRBV7-9	.	TRBJ2-7	.	TGTGCCAGCAGCGGGCCGGGGGGCGGGCCGACACCCGAGCAGTACTTC	CASSGPGGGPTPEQYF
TRBV27	.	TRBJ2-1	.	TGTGCCAGCAGAATCGCGGAAGCGAGCTCCTACAATGAGCAGTTCTTC	CASRIAEASSYNEQFF
TRBV5-5	.	TRBJ1-5	.	TGTGCCAGCAGCTTGGTCGCGGGACTCGAGAATCAGCCCCAGCATTTT	CASSLVAGLENQPQHF
TRBV7-6	TRBD2	TRBJ2-1	.	TGTGCCAGCAGCCCTGGACTAGGAGGGAACAATGAGCAGTTCTTC	CASSPGLGGNNEQFF
TRBV7-9	.	TRBJ1-3	few	TGTGCCAGCAGCCCAGACAGGAACACCATATATTTT	CASSPDRNTIYF
TRBV5-4	TRBD1	TRBJ1-6	.	TGTGCCAGCAGCTCCTGGACAGGCGTTAATTCACCCCTCCACTTT	CASSSWTGVNSPLHF
TRBV3-1/TRBV3-2	.	TRBJ2-7	few	TGTGCCAGCAGCCAAGAGTACAGCTCCTACGAGCAGTACTTC	CASSQEYSSYEQYF
TRBV9	TRBD2	TRBJ2-7	.	TGTGCCAGCAGCCGACTAGCGGGGGCCTACGAGCAGTACTTC	CASSRLAGAYEQYF
TRBV7-3	.	TRBJ2-2	.	TGTGCCAGCAGCCTAGCCGGGGAGCTGTTTTTT	CASSLAGELFF